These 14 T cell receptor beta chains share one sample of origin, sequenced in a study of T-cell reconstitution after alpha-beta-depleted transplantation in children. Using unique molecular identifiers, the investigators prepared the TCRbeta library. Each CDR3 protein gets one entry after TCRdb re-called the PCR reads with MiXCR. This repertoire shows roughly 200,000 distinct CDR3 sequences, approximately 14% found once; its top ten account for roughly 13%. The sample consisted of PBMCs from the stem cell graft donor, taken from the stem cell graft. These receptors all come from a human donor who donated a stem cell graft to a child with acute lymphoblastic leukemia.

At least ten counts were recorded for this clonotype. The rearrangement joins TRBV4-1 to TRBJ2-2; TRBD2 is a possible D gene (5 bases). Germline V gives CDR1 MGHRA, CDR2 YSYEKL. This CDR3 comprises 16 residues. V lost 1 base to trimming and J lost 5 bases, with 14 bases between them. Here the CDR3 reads CASSQGRTPGTGELFF. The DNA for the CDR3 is TGCGCCAGCAGCCAAGGACGGACCCCGGGGACCGGGGAGCTGTTTTTT.

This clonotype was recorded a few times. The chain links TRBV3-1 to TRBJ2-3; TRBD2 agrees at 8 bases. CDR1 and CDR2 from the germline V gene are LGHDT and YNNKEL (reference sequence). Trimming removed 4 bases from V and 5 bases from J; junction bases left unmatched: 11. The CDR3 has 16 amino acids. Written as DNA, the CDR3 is TGTGCCAGCAGCCCAGCGGGAGTGATCTCCGGAGATACGCAGTATTTT. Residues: CASSPAGVISGDTQYF.

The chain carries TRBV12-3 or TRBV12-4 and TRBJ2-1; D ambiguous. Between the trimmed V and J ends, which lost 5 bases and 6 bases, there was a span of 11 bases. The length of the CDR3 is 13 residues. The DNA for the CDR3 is TGTGCCAGCAGTCCCCCAGCGAGCAATGAGCAGTTCTTC. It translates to CASSPPASNEQFF.

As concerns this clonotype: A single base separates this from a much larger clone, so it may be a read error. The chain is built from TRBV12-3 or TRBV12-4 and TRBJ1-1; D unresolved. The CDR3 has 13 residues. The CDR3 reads CTSSLRGYTEAFF. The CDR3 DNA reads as TGTACCAGCAGTTTACGGGGATACACTGAAGCTTTCTTT.

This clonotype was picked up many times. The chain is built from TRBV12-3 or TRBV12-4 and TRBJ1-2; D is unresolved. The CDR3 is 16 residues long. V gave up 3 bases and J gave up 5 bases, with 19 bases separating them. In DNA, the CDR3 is TGTGCCAGCAGTTTCATGTTTTTTGAGGACGGATATGGCTACACCTTC. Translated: CASSFMFFEDGYGYTF.

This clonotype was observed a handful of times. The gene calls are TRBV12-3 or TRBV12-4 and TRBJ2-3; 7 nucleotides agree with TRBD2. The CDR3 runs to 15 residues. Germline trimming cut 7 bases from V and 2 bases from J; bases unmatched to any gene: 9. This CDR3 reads CASTKRDYPTDTQYF. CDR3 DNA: TGTGCCAGCACTAAACGGGACTACCCCACAGATACGCAGTATTTT.

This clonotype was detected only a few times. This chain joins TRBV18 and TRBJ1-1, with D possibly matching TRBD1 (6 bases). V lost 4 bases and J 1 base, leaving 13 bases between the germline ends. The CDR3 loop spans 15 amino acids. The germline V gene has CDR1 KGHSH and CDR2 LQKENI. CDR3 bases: TGTGCCAGCTCACGCTTATCGGGACAGAACACTGAAGCTTTCTTT. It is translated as CASSRLSGQNTEAFF.

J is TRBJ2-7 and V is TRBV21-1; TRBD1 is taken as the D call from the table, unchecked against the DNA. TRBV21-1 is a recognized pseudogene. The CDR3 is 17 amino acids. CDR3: CASSKAPHGRSSYEQYF. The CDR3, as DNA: TGTGCCAGCAGCAAAGCCCCCCACGGGAGGAGCTCCTACGAGCAGTACTTC.

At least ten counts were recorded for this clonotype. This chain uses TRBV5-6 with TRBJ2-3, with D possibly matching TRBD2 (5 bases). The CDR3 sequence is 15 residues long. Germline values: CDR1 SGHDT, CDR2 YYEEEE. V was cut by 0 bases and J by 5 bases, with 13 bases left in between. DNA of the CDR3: TGTGCCAGCAGCTTGGAGCTAGCCCCCCGAGATACGCAGTATTTT. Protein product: CASSLELAPRDTQYF.

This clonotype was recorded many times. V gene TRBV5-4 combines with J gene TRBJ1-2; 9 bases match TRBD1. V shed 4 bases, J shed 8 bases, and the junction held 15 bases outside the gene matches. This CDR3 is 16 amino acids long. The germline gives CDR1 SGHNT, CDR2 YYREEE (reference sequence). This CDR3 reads CASSLDRGATSGGYTF. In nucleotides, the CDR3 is TGTGCCAGCAGCCTCGACAGGGGGGCAACCAGCGGGGGCTACACCTTC.

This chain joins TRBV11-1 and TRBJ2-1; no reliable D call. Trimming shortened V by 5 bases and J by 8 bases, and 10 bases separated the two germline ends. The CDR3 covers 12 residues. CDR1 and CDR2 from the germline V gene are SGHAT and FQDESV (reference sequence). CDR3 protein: CASSGLRYEQFF. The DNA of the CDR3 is TGTGCCAGCAGCGGCCTAAGATATGAGCAGTTCTTC.

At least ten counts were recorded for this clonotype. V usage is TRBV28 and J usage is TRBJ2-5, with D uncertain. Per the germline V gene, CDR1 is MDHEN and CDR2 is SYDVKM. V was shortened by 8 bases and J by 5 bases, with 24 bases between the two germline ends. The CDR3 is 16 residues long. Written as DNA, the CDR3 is TGTGCCAGCCAAAACTTCCGCGGTACCAAGTCGGAGACCCAGTACTTC. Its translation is CASQNFRGTKSETQYF.

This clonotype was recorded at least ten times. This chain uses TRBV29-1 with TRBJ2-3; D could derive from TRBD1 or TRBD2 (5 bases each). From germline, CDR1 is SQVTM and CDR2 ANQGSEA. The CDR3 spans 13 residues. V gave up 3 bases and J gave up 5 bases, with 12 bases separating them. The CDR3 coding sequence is TGCAGCGTTGAGAGAGGGGATGGAGATACGCAGTATTTT. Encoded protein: CSVERGDGDTQYF.

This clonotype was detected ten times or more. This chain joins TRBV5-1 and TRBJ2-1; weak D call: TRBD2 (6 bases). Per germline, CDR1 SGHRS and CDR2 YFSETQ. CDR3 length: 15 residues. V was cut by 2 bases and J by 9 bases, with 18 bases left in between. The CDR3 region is CASSLREAALGEQFF. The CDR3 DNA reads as TGCGCCAGCAGCTTAAGGGAGGCCGCTTTGGGTGAGCAGTTCTTC.